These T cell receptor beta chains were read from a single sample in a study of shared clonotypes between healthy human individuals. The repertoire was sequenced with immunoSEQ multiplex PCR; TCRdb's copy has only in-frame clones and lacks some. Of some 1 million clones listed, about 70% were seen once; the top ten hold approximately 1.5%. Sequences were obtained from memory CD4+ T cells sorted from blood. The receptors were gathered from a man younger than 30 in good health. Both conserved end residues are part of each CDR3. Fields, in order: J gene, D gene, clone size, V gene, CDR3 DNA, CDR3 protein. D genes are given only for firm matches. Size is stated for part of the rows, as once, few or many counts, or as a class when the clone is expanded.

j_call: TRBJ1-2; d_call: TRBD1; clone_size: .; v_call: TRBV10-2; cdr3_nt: TGCGCCAGCCTCCGGGACAGCTATGGCTACACCTTC; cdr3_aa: CASLRDSYGYTF
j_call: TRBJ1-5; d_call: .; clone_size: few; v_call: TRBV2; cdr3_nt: TGTGCCAGCAGGGGACAAGCTAATCAGCCCCAGCATTTT; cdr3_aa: CASRGQANQPQHF
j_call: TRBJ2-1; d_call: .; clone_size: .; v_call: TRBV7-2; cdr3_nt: TGTGCCAGCAGCTTACAGAGAGGGAATGAGCAGTTCTTC; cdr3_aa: CASSLQRGNEQFF
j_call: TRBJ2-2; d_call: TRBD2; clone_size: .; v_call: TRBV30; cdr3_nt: TGTGCCTGGAGTGTAATGGGGGAGGGGCTGTTTTTT; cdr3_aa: CAWSVMGEGLFF
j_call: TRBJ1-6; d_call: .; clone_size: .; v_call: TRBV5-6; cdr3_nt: TGTGCCAGCAGCTTGGGGGGACAAGTAAATTCACCCCTCCACTTT; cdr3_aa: CASSLGGQVNSPLHF
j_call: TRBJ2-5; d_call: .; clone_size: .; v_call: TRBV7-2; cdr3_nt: TGTGCCAGCAGCTTTGACTGGTCCGGGGAGACCCAGTACTTC; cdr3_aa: CASSFDWSGETQYF
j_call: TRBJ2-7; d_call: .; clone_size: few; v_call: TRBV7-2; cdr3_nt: TGTGCCAGCAGCTTTGAGGGAGCAGGCTACGAGCAGTACTTC; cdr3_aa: CASSFEGAGYEQYF
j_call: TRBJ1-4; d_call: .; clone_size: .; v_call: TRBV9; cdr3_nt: TGTGCCAGCAGCCGTGGGTGGGCAACTAATGAAAAACTGTTTTTT; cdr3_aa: CASSRGWATNEKLFF
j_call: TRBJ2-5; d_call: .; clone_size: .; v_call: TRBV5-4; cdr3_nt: TGTGCCAGCAGCTCACGGGGGCAAGAGACCCAGTACTTC; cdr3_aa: CASSSRGQETQYF
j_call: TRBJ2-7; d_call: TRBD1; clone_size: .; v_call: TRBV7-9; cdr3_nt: TGTGCCAGCAGCTTAGGGTCCAACAGGGGCGACGAGCAGTACTTC; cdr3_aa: CASSLGSNRGDEQYF
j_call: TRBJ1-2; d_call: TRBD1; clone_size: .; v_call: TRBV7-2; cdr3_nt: TGTGCCAGCAGCTTAGCATACGGGACAGGGAACTATGGCTACACCTTC; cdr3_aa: CASSLAYGTGNYGYTF
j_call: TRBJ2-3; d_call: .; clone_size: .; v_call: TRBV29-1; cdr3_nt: TGCAGCGTGGCGGACAGTGCAGATACGCAGTATTTT; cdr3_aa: CSVADSADTQYF
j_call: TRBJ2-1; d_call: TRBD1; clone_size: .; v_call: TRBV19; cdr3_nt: TGTGCCAGTAACAGACAGGGCGGGTACAATGAGCAGTTCTTC; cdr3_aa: CASNRQGGYNEQFF
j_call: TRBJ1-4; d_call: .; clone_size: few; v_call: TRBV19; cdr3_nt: TGTGCCAGTAGTCTTCTTGGGGCCGGTGAAAAACTGTTTTTT; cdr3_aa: CASSLLGAGEKLFF
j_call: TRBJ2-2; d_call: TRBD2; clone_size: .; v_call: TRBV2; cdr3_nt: TGTGCCAGCAGGGAACTAGCGGGGGCAACCGGGGAGCTGTTTTTT; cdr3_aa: CASRELAGATGELFF
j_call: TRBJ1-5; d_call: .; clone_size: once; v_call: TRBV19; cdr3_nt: TGTGCCAGTAAACACAAACAGGGACAGCCCCAGCATTTT; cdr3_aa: CASKHKQGQPQHF
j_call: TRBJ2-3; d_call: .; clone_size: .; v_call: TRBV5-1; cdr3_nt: TGCGCCAGCAGCCCCCCGGCGCTTGCTAGCACAGATACGCAGTATTTT; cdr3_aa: CASSPPALASTDTQYF
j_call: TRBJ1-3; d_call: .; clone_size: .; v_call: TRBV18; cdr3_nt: TGTGCCAGCTCCCCGGGCAAGGATGGAAACACCATATATTTT; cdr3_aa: CASSPGKDGNTIYF
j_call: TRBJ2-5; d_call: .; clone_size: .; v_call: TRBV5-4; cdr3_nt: TGTGCCAGCAGCTTCGGAAGGGGTCAAGAGACCCAGTACTTC; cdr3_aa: CASSFGRGQETQYF
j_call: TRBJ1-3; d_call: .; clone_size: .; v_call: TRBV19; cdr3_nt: TGTGCCAGTCGGGACCCGTCCTCTGGAAACACCATATATTTT; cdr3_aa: CASRDPSSGNTIYF
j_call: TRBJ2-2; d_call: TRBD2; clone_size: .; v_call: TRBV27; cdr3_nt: TGTGCCAGCAGTTTACCGCCCACTAAGCGGGGGGGCCCTAGAACCGGGGAGCTGTTTTTT; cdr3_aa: CASSLPPTKRGGPRTGELFF
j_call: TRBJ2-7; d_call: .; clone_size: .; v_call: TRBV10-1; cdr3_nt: TGCGCCAGCAGCGATCGGGGGTCCTACGAGCAGTACTTC; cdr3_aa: CASSDRGSYEQYF
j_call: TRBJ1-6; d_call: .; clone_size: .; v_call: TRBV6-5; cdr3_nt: TGTGCCAGCGGACGGCAAAGGGGGAATTCACCCCTCCACTTT; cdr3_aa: CASGRQRGNSPLHF
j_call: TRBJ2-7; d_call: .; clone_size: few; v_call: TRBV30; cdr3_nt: TGTGCCTGGAGTGAGAGCTACGAGCAGTACTTC; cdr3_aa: CAWSESYEQYF
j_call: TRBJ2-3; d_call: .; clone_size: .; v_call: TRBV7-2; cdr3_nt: TGTGCCAGCAGCTTAGGCGGCACAGATACGCAGTATTTT; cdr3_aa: CASSLGGTDTQYF
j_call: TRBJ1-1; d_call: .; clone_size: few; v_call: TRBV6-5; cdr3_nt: TGTGCCAGCAGTTACTCGAGTGTAGCTTTCTTT; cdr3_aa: CASSYSSVAFF
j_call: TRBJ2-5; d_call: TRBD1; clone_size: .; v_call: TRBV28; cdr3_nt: TGTGCCAGCAGTTCATCGACAGGGGGCACCCAAGAGACCCAGTACTTC; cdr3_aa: CASSSSTGGTQETQYF
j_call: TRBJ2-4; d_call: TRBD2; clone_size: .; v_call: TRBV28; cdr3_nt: TGTGCCAGCAGTTTTCGCGGGGGGGCTGGCAAAAACATTCAGTACTTC; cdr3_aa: CASSFRGGAGKNIQYF
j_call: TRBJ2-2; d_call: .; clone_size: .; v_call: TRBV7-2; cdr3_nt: TGTGCCAGCAGCCCCACCAGGACCGGGGAGCTGTTTTTT; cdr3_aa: CASSPTRTGELFF
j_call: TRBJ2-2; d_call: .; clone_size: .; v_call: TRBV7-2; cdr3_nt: TGTGCCAGCAGCCCCAGTCAGGGCATCACCGGGGAGCTGTTTTTT; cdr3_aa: CASSPSQGITGELFF
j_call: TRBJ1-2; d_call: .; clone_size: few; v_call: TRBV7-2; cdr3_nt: TGTGCCAGCAGCTTGTACGAGGCCGCCCCGAATGGCTACACCTTC; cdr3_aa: CASSLYEAAPNGYTF
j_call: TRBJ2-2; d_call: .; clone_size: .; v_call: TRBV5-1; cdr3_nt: TGCGCCAGCAGCTTAGGGACATTTGGGGAGCTGTTTTTT; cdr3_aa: CASSLGTFGELFF
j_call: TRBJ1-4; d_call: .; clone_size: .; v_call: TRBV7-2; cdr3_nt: TGTGCCAGCAGCCCTCGCGGGTCTGAAAAACTGTTTTTT; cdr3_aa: CASSPRGSEKLFF
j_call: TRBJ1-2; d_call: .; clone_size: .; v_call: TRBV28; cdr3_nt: TGTGCCAGCAGTTTGCAGCTAACTAACTATGGCTACACCTTC; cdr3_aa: CASSLQLTNYGYTF
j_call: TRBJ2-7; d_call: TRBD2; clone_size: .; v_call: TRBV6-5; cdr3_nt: TGTGCCAGCATCCGAGACACTAGCGGGAGATACGAGCAGTACTTC; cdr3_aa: CASIRDTSGRYEQYF
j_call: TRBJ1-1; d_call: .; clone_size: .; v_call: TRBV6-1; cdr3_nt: TGTGCCAGCATTCCAGGGTGGATGAACACTGAAGCTTTCTTT; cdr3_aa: CASIPGWMNTEAFF
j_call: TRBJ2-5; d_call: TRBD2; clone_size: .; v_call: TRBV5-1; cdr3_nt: TGCGCCAGCAGCTTGAGGAGCGGGGGGCCGGAGGAGACCCAGTACTTC; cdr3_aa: CASSLRSGGPEETQYF
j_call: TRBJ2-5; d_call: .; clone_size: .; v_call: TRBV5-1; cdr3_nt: TGCGCCAGCAGCTTAGGACTCCAAGAGACCCAGTACTTC; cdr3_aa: CASSLGLQETQYF
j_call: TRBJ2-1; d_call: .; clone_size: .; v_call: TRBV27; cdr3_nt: TGTGCCAGCAGTCGCGTGGGGAAGGGGCCTCGGTCCTACAATGAGCAGTTCTTC; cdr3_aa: CASSRVGKGPRSYNEQFF
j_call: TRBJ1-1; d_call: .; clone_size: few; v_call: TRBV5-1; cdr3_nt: TGCGCCAGCAGCTCTGAGATGAACACTGAAGCTTTCTTT; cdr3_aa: CASSSEMNTEAFF
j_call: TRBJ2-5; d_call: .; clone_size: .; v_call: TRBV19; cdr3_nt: TGTGCCAGTAGTATAGATGGGACGGCCCAGTACTTC; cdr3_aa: CASSIDGTAQYF
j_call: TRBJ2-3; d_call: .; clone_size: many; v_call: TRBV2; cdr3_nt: TGTGCCAGCAGTGATTCTGACGTCCGTGTCGCAGATACGCAGTATTTT; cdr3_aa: CASSDSDVRVADTQYF
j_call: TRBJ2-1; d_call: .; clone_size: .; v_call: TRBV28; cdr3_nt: TGTGCCAGCAGTCCGGGGATTTGGGTTTACAATGAGCAGTTCTTC; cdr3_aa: CASSPGIWVYNEQFF
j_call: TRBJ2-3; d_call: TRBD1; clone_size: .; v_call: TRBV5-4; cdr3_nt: TGTGCCGGCGCCCGGGACCAGGGGGCAGATACGCAGTATTTT; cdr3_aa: CAGARDQGADTQYF
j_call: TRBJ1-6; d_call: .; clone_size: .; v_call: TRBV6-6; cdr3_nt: TGTGCCAGCAGGCAGACCGGGAATTCACCCCTCCACTTT; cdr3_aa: CASRQTGNSPLHF
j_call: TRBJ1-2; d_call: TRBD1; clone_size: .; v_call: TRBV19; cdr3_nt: TGTGCCAGTAGTGACAGGGCTAGGTACTATGGCTACACCTTC; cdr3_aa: CASSDRARYYGYTF
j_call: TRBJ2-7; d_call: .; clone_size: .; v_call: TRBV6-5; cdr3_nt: TGTGCCAGCAGTTACTCGGGCGGGGTTGTCGAGCAGTACTTC; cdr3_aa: CASSYSGGVVEQYF
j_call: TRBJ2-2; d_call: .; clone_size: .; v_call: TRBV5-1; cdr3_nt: TGCGCCAGCAGCTTGGAGGCCAGGGGCCCTGCCGGGGAGCTGTTTTTT; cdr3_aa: CASSLEARGPAGELFF
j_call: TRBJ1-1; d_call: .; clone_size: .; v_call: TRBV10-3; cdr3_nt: TGTGCCATCAGTGCCGATGCCACAGGGTCCACTGAAGCTTTCTTT; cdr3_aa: CAISADATGSTEAFF
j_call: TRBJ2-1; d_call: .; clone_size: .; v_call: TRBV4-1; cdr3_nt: TGCGCCAGCAGCCAGACACAAGCCTCCTACAATGAGCAGTTCTTC; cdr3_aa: CASSQTQASYNEQFF
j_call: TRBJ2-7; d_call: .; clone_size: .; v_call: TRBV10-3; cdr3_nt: TGTGCCATCAGAAGCCGGGACTCCTACGAGCAGTACTTC; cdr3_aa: CAIRSRDSYEQYF